Detailed here is one T cell receptor beta chain. Its matching antigen is unknown. The data stem from a study of graft-versus-host responses after intestinal transplantation. Study in general: For 3 to 4 years after anti-thymocyte globulin induction, all recipients took tacrolimus and steroids.

In germline, CDR1 is SQVTM, CDR2 ANQGSEA. The CDR3 runs 13 residues. Trimming cost V 7 bases and J 5 bases; bases outside gene matches: 8. Notes on the study in general: The highest levels of circulating GvH clones went along with early declines in HvG clones after transplant.

The table came from immunoSEQ multiplex PCR; TCRdb's copy has only in-frame clones and leaves some out. The profile shows under 150,000 clones, around nine tenths of them singletons. The clonotype was recovered from a human donor who received an intestinal transplant. Sample: unstimulated CD4+ T cells sorted from spleen or lymph node cells, taken before intestinal transplant. The gene calls are TRBV29-1 and TRBJ1-3; 7 bases map to TRBD1. As DNA, the CDR3 is TGCAGCGCCTTGGACAGGCAGAGAAACACCATATATTTT. It is translated as CSALDRQRNTIYF.